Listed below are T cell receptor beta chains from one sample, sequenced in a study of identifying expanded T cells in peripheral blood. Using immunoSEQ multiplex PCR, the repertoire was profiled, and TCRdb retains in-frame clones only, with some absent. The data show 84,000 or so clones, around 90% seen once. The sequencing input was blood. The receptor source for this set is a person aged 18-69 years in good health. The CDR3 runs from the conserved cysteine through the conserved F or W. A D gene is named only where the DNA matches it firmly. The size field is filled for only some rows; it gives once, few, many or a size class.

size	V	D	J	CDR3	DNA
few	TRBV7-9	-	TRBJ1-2	CASSPPGRGYGYTF	TGTGCCAGCAGCCCGCCGGGGAGAGGCTATGGCTACACCTTC
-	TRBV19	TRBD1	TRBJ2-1	CASSPTGNGNEQFF	TGTGCCAGCTCCCCGACAGGGAACGGCAATGAGCAGTTCTTC
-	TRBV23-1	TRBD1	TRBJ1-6	CASSQSERKGGRDSPLHF	TGCGCCAGCAGTCAATCCGAGCGAAAAGGGGGCAGGGATTCACCCCTCCACTTT
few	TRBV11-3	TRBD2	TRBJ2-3	CASSLRGGTSGTDTQYF	TGTGCCAGCAGCTTAAGAGGGGGGACTAGCGGCACAGATACGCAGTATTTT
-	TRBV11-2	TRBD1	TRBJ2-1	CASSIRQGAENEQFF	TGTGCCAGCAGCATCCGACAGGGGGCTGAAAATGAGCAGTTCTTC
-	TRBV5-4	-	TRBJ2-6	CASSLASGANVLTF	TGTGCCAGCAGCTTGGCGTCGGGGGCCAACGTCCTGACTTTC
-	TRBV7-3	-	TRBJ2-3	CASSLTSGYSTDTQYF	TGTGCCAGCAGCTTAACTAGCGGATATAGCACAGATACGCAGTATTTT
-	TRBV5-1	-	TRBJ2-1	CASSLVGGSLDEQFF	TGCGCCAGCAGCTTGGTAGGGGGAAGCTTAGATGAGCAGTTCTTC
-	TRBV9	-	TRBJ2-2	CASSVGSWTANTGELFF	TGTGCCAGCAGCGTAGGGTCTTGGACGGCAAACACCGGGGAGCTGTTTTTT
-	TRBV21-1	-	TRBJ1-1	CASSPPQGAPDTEAFF	TGTGCCAGCAGCCCACCGCAGGGGGCGCCGGACACTGAAGCTTTCTTT
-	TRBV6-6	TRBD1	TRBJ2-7	CASSPRTGTLYEQYF	TGTGCCAGCAGTCCGCGGACAGGAACTCTCTACGAGCAGTACTTC
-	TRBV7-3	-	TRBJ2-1	CASSLGPSDEQFF	TGTGCCAGCAGCCTAGGACCTTCAGATGAGCAGTTCTTC
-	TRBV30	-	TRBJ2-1	CAWSRGPPNEQFF	TGTGCCTGGAGCCGGGGACCCCCGAATGAGCAGTTCTTC
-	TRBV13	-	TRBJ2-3	CASSLRSGFTDTQYF	TGTGCCAGCAGCTTAAGGTCGGGTTTCACAGATACGCAGTATTTT
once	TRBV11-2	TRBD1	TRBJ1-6	CASSLPQGYSPLHF	TGTGCCAGCAGCTTACCACAGGGGTATTCACCCCTCCACTTT
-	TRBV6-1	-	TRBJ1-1	CASSGWGNLNTEAFF	TGTGCCAGCAGTGGATGGGGGAACCTGAACACTGAAGCTTTCTTT
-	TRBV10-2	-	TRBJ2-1	CASRGDSYNEQFF	TGCGCCAGCAGGGGGGACTCCTACAATGAGCAGTTCTTC
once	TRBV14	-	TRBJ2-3	CASSQAGVDTQYF	TGTGCCAGCAGCCAAGCAGGGGTAGATACGCAGTATTTT
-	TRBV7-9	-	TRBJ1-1	CASSLRGVLAEAFF	TGTGCCAGCAGCTTACGGGGGGTCTTGGCTGAAGCTTTCTTT
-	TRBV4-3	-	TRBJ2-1	CASSPFRSYNEQFF	TGCGCCAGCAGCCCCTTCAGAAGCTACAATGAGCAGTTCTTC
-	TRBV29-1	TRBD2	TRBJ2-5	CSVALGTSLGETQYF	TGCAGCGTCGCCCTCGGGACTAGCCTGGGTGAGACCCAGTACTTC
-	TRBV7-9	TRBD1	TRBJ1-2	CASSSGGGTGFYGYTF	TGTGCCAGCAGCTCTGGAGGGGGGACAGGCTTCTATGGCTACACCTTC
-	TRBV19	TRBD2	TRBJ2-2	CASSTFGSGRRHTGELFF	TGTGCCAGTAGTACCTTTGGTAGCGGGAGGCGGCACACCGGGGAGCTGTTTTTT
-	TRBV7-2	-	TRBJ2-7	CASSLFSAAPGVSYEQYF	TGTGCCAGCAGCTTATTTTCAGCGGCCCCCGGGGTTTCCTACGAGCAGTACTTC
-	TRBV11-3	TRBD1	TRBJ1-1	CASSYRGNTEAFF	TGTGCCAGCAGCTACAGGGGGAACACTGAAGCTTTCTTT
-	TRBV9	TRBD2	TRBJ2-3	CASSAPTSGRVDTQYF	TGTGCCAGCAGCGCCCCGACTAGCGGGAGGGTGGATACGCAGTATTTT
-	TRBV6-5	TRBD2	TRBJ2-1	CASSFGTTYNEQFF	TGTGCCAGCAGTTTTGGGACTACCTACAATGAGCAGTTCTTC
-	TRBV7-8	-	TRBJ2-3	CASSPDWVTDTQYF	TGTGCCAGCAGCCCTGACTGGGTCACAGATACGCAGTATTTT
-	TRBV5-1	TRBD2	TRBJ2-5	CASSLAVAGWAGETQYF	TGCGCCAGCAGCTTGGCGGTAGCGGGATGGGCAGGAGAGACCCAGTACTTC
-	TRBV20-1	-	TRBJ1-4	CSVSANEKLFF	TGCAGTGTATCCGCTAATGAAAAACTGTTTTTT
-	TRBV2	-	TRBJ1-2	CASSEAEGNGYTF	TGTGCCAGCAGTGAAGCGGAGGGGAATGGCTACACCTTC
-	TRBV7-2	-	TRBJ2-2	CASSSVWNTGELFF	TGTGCCAGCAGCTCCGTTTGGAACACCGGGGAGCTGTTTTTT
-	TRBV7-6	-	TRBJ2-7	CASSLANSGASIGEQYF	TGTGCCAGCAGCTTAGCTAACTCCGGGGCCTCCATTGGCGAGCAGTACTTC
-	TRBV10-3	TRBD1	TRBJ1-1	CAISSGTENTEAFF	TGTGCCATCAGTTCTGGGACAGAGAACACTGAAGCTTTCTTT
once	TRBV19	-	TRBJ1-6	CASSEWQGPGVPLHF	TGTGCCAGTAGCGAGTGGCAGGGCCCGGGGGTACCCCTCCACTTT
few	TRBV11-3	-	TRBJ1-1	CASSAGKGTEAFF	TGTGCCAGCAGCGCAGGGAAAGGGACTGAAGCTTTCTTT
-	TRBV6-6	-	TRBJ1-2	CASSYKGTPWAGYTF	TGTGCCAGCAGTTACAAAGGGACACCTTGGGCTGGCTACACCTTC
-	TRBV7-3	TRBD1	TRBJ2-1	CASSFTGDSYNEQFF	TGTGCCAGCAGCTTTACAGGGGACTCCTACAATGAGCAGTTCTTC
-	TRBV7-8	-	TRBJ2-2	CASSSNRVSGELFF	TGTGCCAGCAGCTCGAACAGGGTATCCGGGGAGCTGTTTTTT
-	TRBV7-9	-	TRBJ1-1	CASSIRGDTEAFF	TGTGCCAGCAGCATCCGGGGGGACACTGAAGCTTTCTTT
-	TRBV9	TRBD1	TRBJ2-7	CASSGDTGGPIYEQYF	TGTGCCAGCAGCGGGGACACAGGGGGCCCCATCTACGAGCAGTACTTC
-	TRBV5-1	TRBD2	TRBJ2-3	CASKIVSGGNTDTQYF	TGCGCCAGCAAGATCGTGTCGGGGGGAAACACAGATACGCAGTATTTT
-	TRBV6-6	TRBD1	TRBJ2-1	CASSRRVTGVNEQFF	TGTGCCAGCAGTCGCCGGGTTACAGGGGTCAATGAGCAGTTCTTC
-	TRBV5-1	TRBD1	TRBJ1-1	CASSLGSGTGRTEAFF	TGCGCCAGCAGCTTGGGGTCCGGGACAGGGAGGACTGAAGCTTTCTTT
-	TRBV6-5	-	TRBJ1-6	CASSSRYSPLHF	TGTGCCAGCAGTTCAAGGTATTCACCCCTCCACTTT
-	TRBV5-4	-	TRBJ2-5	CASSWTGGETQYF	TGTGCCAGCAGCTGGACCGGCGGGGAGACCCAGTACTTC
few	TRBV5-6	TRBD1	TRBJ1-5	CASSRRQGQPQHF	TGTGCCAGCAGCAGGAGACAGGGCCAGCCCCAGCATTTT
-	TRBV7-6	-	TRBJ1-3	CASSLEGKAIYF	TGTGCCAGCAGCTTAGAGGGGAAGGCCATATATTTT
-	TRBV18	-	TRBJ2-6	CASSRDSTLSSGANVLTF	TGTGCCAGCTCACGTGACAGCACCCTCAGCTCTGGGGCCAACGTCCTGACTTTC
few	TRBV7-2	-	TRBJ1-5	CASSYQGTQHF	TGTGCCAGCAGCTACCAGGGGACCCAGCATTTT
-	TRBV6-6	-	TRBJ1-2	CASRSAGAFYGYTF	TGTGCCAGCAGGTCGGCAGGGGCCTTCTATGGCTACACCTTC
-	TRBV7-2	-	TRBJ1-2	CASSPGPRLGGYTF	TGTGCCAGCAGCCCCGGGCCCAGGTTGGGTGGCTACACCTTC
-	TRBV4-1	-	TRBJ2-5	CASKEVGGPKVVETQYF	TGCGCCAGCAAGGAAGTGGGGGGGCCTAAGGTAGTGGAGACCCAGTACTTC
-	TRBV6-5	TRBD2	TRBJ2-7	CASSYSTSDFYEQYF	TGTGCCAGCAGTTACTCGACTAGCGATTTCTACGAGCAGTACTTC
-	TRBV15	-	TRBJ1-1	CATSSYSGKKTEAFF	TGTGCCACCAGCAGCTATTCCGGGAAGAAAACTGAAGCTTTCTTT
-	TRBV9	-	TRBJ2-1	CASSVAPNEQFF	TGTGCCAGCAGCGTAGCACCAAATGAGCAGTTCTTC
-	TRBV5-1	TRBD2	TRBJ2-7	CASSFRQRGAYEQYF	TGCGCCAGCAGCTTCAGACAGCGGGGGGCCTACGAGCAGTACTTC